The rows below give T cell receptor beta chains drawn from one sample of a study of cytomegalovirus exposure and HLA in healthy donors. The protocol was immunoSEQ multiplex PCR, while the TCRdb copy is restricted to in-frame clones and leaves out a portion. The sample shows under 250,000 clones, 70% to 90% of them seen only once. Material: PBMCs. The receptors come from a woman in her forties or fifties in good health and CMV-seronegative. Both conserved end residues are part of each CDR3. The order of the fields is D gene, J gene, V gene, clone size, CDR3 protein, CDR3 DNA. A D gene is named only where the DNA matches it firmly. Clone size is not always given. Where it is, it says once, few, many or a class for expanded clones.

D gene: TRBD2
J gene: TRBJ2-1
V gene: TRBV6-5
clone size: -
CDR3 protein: CASSYSTLAGYNEQFF
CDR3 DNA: TGTGCCAGCAGTTACTCGACCCTAGCGGGGTACAATGAGCAGTTCTTC

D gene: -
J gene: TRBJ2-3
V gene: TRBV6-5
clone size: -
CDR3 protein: CASSYGAGKADTQYF
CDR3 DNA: TGTGCCAGCAGTTACGGGGCGGGAAAGGCAGATACGCAGTATTTT

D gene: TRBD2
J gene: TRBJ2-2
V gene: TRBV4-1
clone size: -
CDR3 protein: CASSPGLENTGELFF
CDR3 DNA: TGCGCCAGCAGCCCCGGACTAGAGAACACCGGGGAGCTGTTTTTT

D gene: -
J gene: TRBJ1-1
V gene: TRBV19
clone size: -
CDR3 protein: CASSPSGTPGTEAFF
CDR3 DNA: TGTGCCAGTAGTCCATCCGGGACTCCTGGGACTGAAGCTTTCTTT

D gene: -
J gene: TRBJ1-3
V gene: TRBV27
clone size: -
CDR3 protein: CASGQGIDGNTIYF
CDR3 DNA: TGTGCCAGCGGGCAGGGGATCGATGGAAACACCATATATTTT

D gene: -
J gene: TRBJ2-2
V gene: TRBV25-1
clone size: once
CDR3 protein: CASSGSRPAAGELFF
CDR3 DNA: TGTGCCAGCAGTGGGTCTAGACCCGCCGCCGGGGAGCTGTTTTTT

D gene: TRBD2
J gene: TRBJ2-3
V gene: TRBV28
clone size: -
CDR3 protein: CASSFLGGGGTDTQYF
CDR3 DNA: TGTGCCAGCAGTTTCCTCGGGGGGGGCGGGACAGATACGCAGTATTTT

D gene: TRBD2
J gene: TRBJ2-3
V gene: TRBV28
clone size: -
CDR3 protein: CASSLMAGGNTQYF
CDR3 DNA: TGTGCCAGCAGTTTGATGGCGGGGGGCAATACGCAGTATTTT

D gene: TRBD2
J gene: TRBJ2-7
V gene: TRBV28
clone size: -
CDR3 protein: CASSTPGGRALYEQYF
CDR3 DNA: TGTGCCAGCAGTACCCCAGGCGGGAGGGCCCTTTACGAGCAGTACTTC

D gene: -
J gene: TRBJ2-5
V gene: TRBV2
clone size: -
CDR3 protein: CASSRTINQETQYF
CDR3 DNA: TGTGCCAGCAGTCGTACTATAAACCAAGAGACCCAGTACTTC

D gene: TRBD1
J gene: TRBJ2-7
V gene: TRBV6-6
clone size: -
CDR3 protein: CASSNSDRGASYEQYF
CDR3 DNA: TGTGCCAGCAGTAATTCCGACAGGGGGGCGTCCTACGAGCAGTACTTC

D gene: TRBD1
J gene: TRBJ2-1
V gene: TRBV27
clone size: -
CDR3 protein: CASRGTGDHEQFF
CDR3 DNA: TGTGCCAGCAGGGGGACAGGGGATCATGAGCAGTTCTTC

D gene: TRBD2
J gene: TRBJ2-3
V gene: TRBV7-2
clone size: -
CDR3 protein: CASSPGLAHTDTQYF
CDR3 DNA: TGTGCCAGCAGCCCGGGACTAGCGCACACAGATACGCAGTATTTT

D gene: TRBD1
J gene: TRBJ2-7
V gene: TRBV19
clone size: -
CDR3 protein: CASSTRRQGIAYEQYF
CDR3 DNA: TGTGCCAGTAGTACCCGACGACAGGGGATAGCCTACGAGCAGTACTTC

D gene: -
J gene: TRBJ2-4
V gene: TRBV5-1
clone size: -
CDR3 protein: CASSEGATNIQYF
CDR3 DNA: TGCGCCAGCAGCGAAGGGGCTACAAACATTCAGTACTTC

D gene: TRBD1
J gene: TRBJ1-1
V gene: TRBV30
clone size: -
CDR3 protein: CAWSTGTGNTEAFF
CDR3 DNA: TGTGCCTGGTCCACGGGGACAGGGAACACTGAAGCTTTCTTT

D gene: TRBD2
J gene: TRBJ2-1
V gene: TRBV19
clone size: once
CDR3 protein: CASSIDSGGSYNEQFF
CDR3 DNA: TGTGCCAGTAGTATAGATAGCGGGGGCTCCTACAATGAGCAGTTCTTC

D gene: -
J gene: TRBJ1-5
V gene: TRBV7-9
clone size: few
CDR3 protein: CSSSSQGQPQHF
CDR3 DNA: TGTTCCAGCAGCTCCCAGGGCCAGCCCCAGCATTTT

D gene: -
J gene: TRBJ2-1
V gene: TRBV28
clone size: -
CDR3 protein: CASSFGGTGLYNEQFF
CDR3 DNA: TGTGCCAGCAGTTTCGGCGGGACCGGACTCTACAATGAGCAGTTCTTC

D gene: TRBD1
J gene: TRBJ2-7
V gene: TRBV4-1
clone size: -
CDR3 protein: CASSPQGAGYEQYF
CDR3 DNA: TGCGCCAGCAGCCCTCAGGGGGCGGGGTACGAGCAGTACTTC

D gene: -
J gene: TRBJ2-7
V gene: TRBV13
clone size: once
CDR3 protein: CASSPRQPPYEQYF
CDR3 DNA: TGTGCCAGCAGCCCGAGGCAACCTCCCTACGAGCAGTACTTC

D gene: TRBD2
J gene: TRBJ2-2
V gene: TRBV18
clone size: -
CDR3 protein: CASSRDYLDTGELFF
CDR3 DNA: TGTGCCAGCTCACGGGACTACCTAGACACCGGGGAGCTGTTTTTT

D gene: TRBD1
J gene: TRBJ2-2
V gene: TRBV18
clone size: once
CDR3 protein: CASSPPGTGGITGELFF
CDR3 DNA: TGTGCCAGCTCACCACCAGGGACAGGGGGCATCACCGGGGAGCTGTTTTTT

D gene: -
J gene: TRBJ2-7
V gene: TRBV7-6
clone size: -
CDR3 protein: CASSPLGRNYEQYF
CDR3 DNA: TGTGCCAGCAGCCCACTCGGCAGGAACTACGAGCAGTACTTC

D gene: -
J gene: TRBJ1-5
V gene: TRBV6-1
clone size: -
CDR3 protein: CASSSDRHRNQPQHF
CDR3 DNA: TGTGCCAGCAGTTCTGACAGGCACCGAAATCAGCCCCAGCATTTT

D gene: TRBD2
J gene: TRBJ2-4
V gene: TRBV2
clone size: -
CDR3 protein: CASRPSGLAKNIQYF
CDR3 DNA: TGTGCCAGCAGGCCTAGCGGACTAGCCAAAAACATTCAGTACTTC

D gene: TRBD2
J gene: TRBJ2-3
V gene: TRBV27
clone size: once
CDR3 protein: CASSFLLAGRVDTQYF
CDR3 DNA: TGTGCCAGCAGTTTCCTATTAGCGGGACGCGTAGATACGCAGTATTTT

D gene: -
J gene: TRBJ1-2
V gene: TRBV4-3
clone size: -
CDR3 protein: CASSQTGGYGYTF
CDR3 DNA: TGCGCCAGCAGCCAAACGGGGGGCTATGGCTACACCTTC

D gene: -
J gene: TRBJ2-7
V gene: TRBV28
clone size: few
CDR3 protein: CASSLGGGSLRNEQYF
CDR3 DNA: TGTGCCAGCAGCTTGGGGGGCGGGAGTCTGAGGAACGAGCAGTACTTC

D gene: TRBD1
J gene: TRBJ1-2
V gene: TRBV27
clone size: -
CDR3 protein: CASRKQGAGYGYTF
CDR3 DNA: TGTGCCAGCAGGAAACAGGGGGCAGGCTATGGCTACACCTTC

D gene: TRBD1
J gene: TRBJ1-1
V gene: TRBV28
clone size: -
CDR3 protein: CASRRDRVSTEAFF
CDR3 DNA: TGTGCCAGCAGACGGGACAGGGTGAGCACTGAAGCTTTCTTT

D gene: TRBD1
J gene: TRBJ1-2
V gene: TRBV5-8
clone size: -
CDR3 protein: CASSLLNGGTVYGYTF
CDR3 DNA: TGTGCCAGCAGCTTACTGAACGGCGGGACAGTTTATGGCTACACCTTC

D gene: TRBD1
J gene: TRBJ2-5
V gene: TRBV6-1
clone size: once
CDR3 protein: CASSFRGHETQYF
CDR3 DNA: TGTGCCAGCAGCTTCAGGGGGCATGAGACCCAGTACTTC

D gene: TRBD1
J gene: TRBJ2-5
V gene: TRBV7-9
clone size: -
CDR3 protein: CASSLVRRQGKKETQYF
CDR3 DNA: TGTGCCAGCAGCTTAGTCAGGAGACAGGGGAAGAAAGAGACCCAGTACTTC

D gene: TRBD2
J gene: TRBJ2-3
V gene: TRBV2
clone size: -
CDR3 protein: CASSEARAGGQTQYF
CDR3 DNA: TGTGCCAGCAGTGAAGCGCGGGCGGGAGGCCAGACGCAGTATTTT

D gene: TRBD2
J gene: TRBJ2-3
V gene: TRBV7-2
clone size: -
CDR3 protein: CASSLGLTSGTDTQYF
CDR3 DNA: TGTGCCAGCAGCTTAGGGCTGACTAGCGGCACAGATACGCAGTATTTT

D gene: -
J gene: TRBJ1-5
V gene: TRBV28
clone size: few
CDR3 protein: CASSPWFLRLRSDSNQPQHF
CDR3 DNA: TGTGCCAGCAGCCCTTGGTTCCTGAGACTGCGGTCGGATAGCAATCAGCCCCAGCATTTT

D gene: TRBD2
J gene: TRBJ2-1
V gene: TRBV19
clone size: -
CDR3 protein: CASRTSGAYNEQFF
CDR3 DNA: TGTGCCAGTAGAACTAGCGGGGCATACAATGAGCAGTTCTTC

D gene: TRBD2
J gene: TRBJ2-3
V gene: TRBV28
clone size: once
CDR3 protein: CASSGLAHTDTQYF
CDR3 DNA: TGTGCCAGCAGCGGACTAGCGCACACAGATACGCAGTATTTT

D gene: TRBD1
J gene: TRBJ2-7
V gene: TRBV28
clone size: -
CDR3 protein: CASSLSGDRGSYEQYF
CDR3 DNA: TGTGCCAGCAGTTTAAGTGGGGACAGGGGATCCTACGAGCAGTACTTC

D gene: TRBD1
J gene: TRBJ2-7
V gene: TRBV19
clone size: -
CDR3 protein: CASSGRGQDVTPATF
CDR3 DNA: TGTGCCAGTAGCGGTCGGGGACAGGACGTTACCCCCGCTACCTTC

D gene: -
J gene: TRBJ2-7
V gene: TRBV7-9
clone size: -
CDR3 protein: CASSPPGGYEQYF
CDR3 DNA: TGTGCCAGCAGCCCCCCCGGGGGTTACGAGCAGTACTTC

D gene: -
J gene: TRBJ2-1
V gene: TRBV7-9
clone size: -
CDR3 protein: CASSLAGGSGFF
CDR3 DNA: TGTGCCAGCAGCTTAGCTGGTGGTAGCGGGTTCTTC

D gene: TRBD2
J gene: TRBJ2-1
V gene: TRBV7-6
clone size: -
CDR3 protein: CASSLLIRGRANEQFF
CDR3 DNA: TGTGCCAGCAGCTTGTTGATCCGCGGGAGGGCCAATGAGCAGTTCTTC

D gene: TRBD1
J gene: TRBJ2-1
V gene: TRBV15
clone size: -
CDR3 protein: CATSRGQGVEASYNEQFF
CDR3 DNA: TGTGCCACCAGCAGAGGACAGGGTGTCGAGGCGTCCTACAATGAGCAGTTCTTC

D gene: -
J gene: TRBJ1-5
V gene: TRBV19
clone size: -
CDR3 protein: CASRPQGNSNQPQHF
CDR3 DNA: TGTGCCAGTAGACCCCAGGGAAATAGCAATCAGCCCCAGCATTTT

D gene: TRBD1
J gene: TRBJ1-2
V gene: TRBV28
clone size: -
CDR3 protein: CASSWYGTVGGYTF
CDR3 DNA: TGTGCCAGCAGTTGGTACGGGACAGTCGGTGGCTACACCTTC

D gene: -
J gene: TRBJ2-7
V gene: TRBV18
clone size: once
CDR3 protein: CASSPRSSNYEQYF
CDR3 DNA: TGTGCCAGCTCACCAAGGAGTAGCAACTACGAGCAGTACTTC

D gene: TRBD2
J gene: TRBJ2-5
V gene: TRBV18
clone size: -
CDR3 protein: CASSPSWGGETQYF
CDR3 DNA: TGTGCCAGCTCACCATCCTGGGGGGGAGAGACCCAGTACTTC

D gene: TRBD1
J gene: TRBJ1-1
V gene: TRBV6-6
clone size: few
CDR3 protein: CASSPQGVPEAFF
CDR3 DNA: TGTGCCAGCAGCCCTCAGGGGGTGCCTGAAGCTTTCTTT

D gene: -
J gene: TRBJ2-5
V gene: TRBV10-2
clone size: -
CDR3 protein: CASSGATKSQETQYF
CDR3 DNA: TGCGCCAGCAGTGGGGCGACTAAGTCACAAGAGACCCAGTACTTC

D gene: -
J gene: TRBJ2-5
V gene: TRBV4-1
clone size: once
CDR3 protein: CASSQVGGEETQYF
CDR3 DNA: TGCGCCAGCAGCCAAGTAGGGGGGGAGGAGACCCAGTACTTC